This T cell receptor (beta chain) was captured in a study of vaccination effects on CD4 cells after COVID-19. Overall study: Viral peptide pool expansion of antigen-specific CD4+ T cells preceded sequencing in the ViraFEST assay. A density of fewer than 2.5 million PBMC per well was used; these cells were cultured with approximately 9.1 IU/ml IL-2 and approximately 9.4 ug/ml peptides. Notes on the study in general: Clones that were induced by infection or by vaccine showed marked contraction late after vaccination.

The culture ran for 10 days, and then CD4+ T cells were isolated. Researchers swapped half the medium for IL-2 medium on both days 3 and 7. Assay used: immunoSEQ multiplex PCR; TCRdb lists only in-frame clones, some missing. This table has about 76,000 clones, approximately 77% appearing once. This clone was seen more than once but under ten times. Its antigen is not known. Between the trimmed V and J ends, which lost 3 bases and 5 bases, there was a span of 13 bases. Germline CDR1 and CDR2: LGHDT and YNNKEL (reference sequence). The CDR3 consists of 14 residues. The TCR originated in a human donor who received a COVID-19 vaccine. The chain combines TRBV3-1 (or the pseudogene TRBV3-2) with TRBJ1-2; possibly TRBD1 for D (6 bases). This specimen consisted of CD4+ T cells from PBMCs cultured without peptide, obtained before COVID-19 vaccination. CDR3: CASSQVQGPYGYTF. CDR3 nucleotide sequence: TGTGCCAGCAGCCAGGTACAGGGACCATATGGCTACACCTTC.